The clone carrying this TCR beta chain has ten or more counts. Its specificity is not known. The sample belongs to a study of regulatory T cells in long-lasting Graves disease. Findings and caveats of the study: Thyroid tissue went unexamined; only peripheral blood was analyzed.

Time point in this sample: newly diagnosed GD, antithyroid drugs for less than 3 months. RNA isolated from PBMCs was used to make the TCR library. V dropped 2 bases and J dropped 1 base, with 8 bases sitting between them. CDR3 length equals 14 residues. From germline, CDR1 is ENHRY and CDR2 SYGVKD. CDR3-region Arm-PCR and iRepertoire HTBI primers produced the TCR beta libraries. Each CDR3 protein is one row after TCRdb ran MiXCR on the multiplex PCR reads. This table holds more than 450,000 distinct CDR3 sequences, under 20% found once. These data are also associated with another study on T cells in Graves' hyperthyroidism and ophthalmopathy. That source notes: Reasons for excluding patients were uncontrolled infection, other autoimmune disease, pregnancy or lactation.

The sample was peripheral blood mononuclear cells (PBMCs), taken at new diagnosis, from a patient treated with antithyroid drugs. J is TRBJ2-5 and V is TRBV10-3; D not resolved. This clonotype originated in a man aged 40-49 years with Graves disease. The DNA for the CDR3 is TGTGCCATCAGTGAGAGGAGCGCCCAAGAGACCCAGTACTTC. Protein product: CAISERSAQETQYF.